These T cell receptor beta chains were read from a single sample in a study of shared clonotypes between healthy human individuals. The method was immunoSEQ multiplex PCR; TCRdb's version includes in-frame clones alone and lacks a portion of them. Counted here are roughly 2,300,000 clones, roughly 90% occurring once; the ten biggest clones make up 0.3% to 0.4%. Sequencing was done on a sample of naive CD4+ T cells from PBMCs. These receptors were taken from a man aged 18 to 29 in good health. Some clones in this sample may be carry-over from other donors' samples. CDR3s include the opening cysteine and the closing phenylalanine or tryptophan. D genes are given only for firm matches. Clone sizes are given selectively: once, few, many, or a class where the clone is expanded.

J: TRBJ1-4
size: -
D: -
V: TRBV19
DNA: TGTGCCAGTAGTAGCACGGTAACTAATGAAAAACTGTTTTTT
CDR3: CASSSTVTNEKLFF

J: TRBJ1-4
size: -
D: -
V: TRBV28
DNA: TGTGCCAGCAGCCCCCCCGGGGGAAGGAGGGAAAAACTGTTTTTT
CDR3: CASSPPGGRREKLFF

J: TRBJ2-7
size: -
D: TRBD2
V: TRBV7-9
DNA: TGTGCCAGCAGCTTTAGCGGGCCCTACGAGCAGTACTTC
CDR3: CASSFSGPYEQYF

J: TRBJ2-1
size: once
D: TRBD2
V: TRBV6-1
DNA: TGTGCCAGCACGTCCCCCGCGGGAGCTCTCAATGAGCAGTTCTTC
CDR3: CASTSPAGALNEQFF

J: TRBJ1-2
size: -
D: -
V: TRBV7-9
DNA: TGTGCCAGCAGCTATCCACTGCGCCTGGATGGCTACACCTTC
CDR3: CASSYPLRLDGYTF

J: TRBJ2-5
size: -
D: TRBD2
V: TRBV9
DNA: TGTGCCAGCAGCGCCAGTATAGCGGGATGGGAGACCCAGTACTTC
CDR3: CASSASIAGWETQYF

J: TRBJ2-1
size: -
D: TRBD2
V: TRBV5-1
DNA: TGCGCCAGCAGCCCTGGGACTAGCGGGAGAGGCCCCTACAATGAGCAGTTCTTC
CDR3: CASSPGTSGRGPYNEQFF

J: TRBJ2-1
size: few
D: -
V: TRBV5-6
DNA: TGTGCCAGCAGCTTGAGCTACAATGAGCAGTTCTTC
CDR3: CASSLSYNEQFF

J: TRBJ1-3
size: -
D: -
V: TRBV7-9
DNA: TGTGCCAGCAGCAAACAGGGCAGCTCTGGAAACACCATATATTTT
CDR3: CASSKQGSSGNTIYF

J: TRBJ1-4
size: -
D: -
V: TRBV7-9
DNA: TGTGCCAGCAGACCTACCGGGACGGGGATTAATGAAAAACTGTTTTTT
CDR3: CASRPTGTGINEKLFF

J: TRBJ1-5
size: once
D: -
V: TRBV28
DNA: TGTGCCAGCACCTGGGGGCTTCAGCCCCAGCATTTT
CDR3: CASTWGLQPQHF

J: TRBJ2-1
size: -
D: -
V: TRBV28
DNA: TGTGCCAGCAGAAACAACCTTAGCGGCCTACAGTTCTTC
CDR3: CASRNNLSGLQFF

J: TRBJ2-1
size: -
D: TRBD2
V: TRBV5-1
DNA: TGCGCCAGCAGCAGTAGCGGGACCACCTACAATGAGCAGTTCTTC
CDR3: CASSSSGTTYNEQFF

J: TRBJ1-5
size: few
D: -
V: TRBV19
DNA: TGTGCCAGTAGTATCCGCGGCCAGCCCCAGCATTTT
CDR3: CASSIRGQPQHF

J: TRBJ2-7
size: -
D: -
V: TRBV2
DNA: TGTGCCAGCAGTAGGGAAAGGAACGAGCAGTACTTC
CDR3: CASSRERNEQYF

J: TRBJ1-5
size: -
D: TRBD1
V: TRBV30
DNA: TGTGCCTGGACCCTCGGACAGGGTGGTCAGCCCCAGCATTTT
CDR3: CAWTLGQGGQPQHF

J: TRBJ1-1
size: -
D: -
V: TRBV7-9
DNA: TGTGCCAGCAGCTTCTTGATGGACACTGAAGCTTTCTTT
CDR3: CASSFLMDTEAFF

J: TRBJ1-2
size: once
D: TRBD1
V: TRBV5-6
DNA: TGTGCCAGCAGCTTGGAAGGGGGCACCTATGGCTACACCTTC
CDR3: CASSLEGGTYGYTF

J: TRBJ2-5
size: -
D: -
V: TRBV2
DNA: TGTGCCAGCAGTGAAGCGGCATTAACGACCCGGTACTTC
CDR3: CASSEAALTTRYF

J: TRBJ2-1
size: -
D: -
V: TRBV30
DNA: TGTGCCTGGAGTGTAGGGCAGTATAGGTACAATGAGCAGTTCTTC
CDR3: CAWSVGQYRYNEQFF

J: TRBJ2-1
size: -
D: TRBD2
V: TRBV28
DNA: TGTGCCAGCAGCCGTCGGAAGACTAGCGGGAACTACAATGAGCAGTTCTTC
CDR3: CASSRRKTSGNYNEQFF

J: TRBJ1-2
size: -
D: -
V: TRBV9
DNA: TGTGCCAGCGAGGGAGGGGTAGGTTATGGCTACACCTTC
CDR3: CASEGGVGYGYTF

J: TRBJ2-5
size: -
D: -
V: TRBV7-9
DNA: TGTGCCAGCAGCTTCGGGACGCCCTCGACTTCAGAGACCCAGTACTTC
CDR3: CASSFGTPSTSETQYF

J: TRBJ1-5
size: -
D: -
V: TRBV7-9
DNA: TGTGCCAGCAGCTTAGGGGGTCATGGGCGGTATCAGCCCCAGCATTTT
CDR3: CASSLGGHGRYQPQHF

J: TRBJ2-6
size: -
D: TRBD1
V: TRBV30
DNA: TGTGCCTGGAGTCCTGGGACAGGGGCTGGGGCCAACGTCCTGACTTTC
CDR3: CAWSPGTGAGANVLTF

J: TRBJ1-4
size: -
D: -
V: TRBV2
DNA: TGTGCCAGCAGTACAGGGTTGGGGAATGAAAAACTGTTTTTT
CDR3: CASSTGLGNEKLFF

J: TRBJ1-1
size: -
D: -
V: TRBV5-1
DNA: TGCGCCAGCAGCTGGGGGACAACGAACACTGAAGCTTTCTTT
CDR3: CASSWGTTNTEAFF

J: TRBJ2-2
size: -
D: -
V: TRBV5-8
DNA: TGTGCCAGCAGCTTAGGGCTAGCGAGCACCGGGGAGCTGTTTTTT
CDR3: CASSLGLASTGELFF

J: TRBJ2-6
size: -
D: TRBD1
V: TRBV30
DNA: TGTGCCTGGAGTCGGACAGGGAGACCTGGGGCCAACGTCCTGACTTTC
CDR3: CAWSRTGRPGANVLTF

J: TRBJ2-3
size: -
D: TRBD1
V: TRBV27
DNA: TGTGCCAGCAGTTTGATTGGACAGGCGCAGTATTTT
CDR3: CASSLIGQAQYF

J: TRBJ1-5
size: -
D: -
V: TRBV2
DNA: TGTGCCAGCAGTGAAGAAGCAGGCCAGCCCCAGCATTTT
CDR3: CASSEEAGQPQHF

J: TRBJ1-5
size: -
D: -
V: TRBV7-2
DNA: TGTGCCAGCAGCTTATACGCAGGGGCCGGGGTTCAGCCCCAGCATTTT
CDR3: CASSLYAGAGVQPQHF

J: TRBJ2-1
size: -
D: TRBD2
V: TRBV7-2
DNA: TGTGCCAGCAGCCACGGACTAGCGGCCTACAATGAGCAGTTCTTC
CDR3: CASSHGLAAYNEQFF

J: TRBJ2-1
size: -
D: TRBD2
V: TRBV19
DNA: TGTGCCAGTAGGCCGGGAGGGCCCCGCTACAATGAGCAGTTCTTC
CDR3: CASRPGGPRYNEQFF

J: TRBJ1-5
size: -
D: TRBD1
V: TRBV27
DNA: TGTGCCAGCAGCGCGGGACAGGGGTTTTTTGGCAATCAGCCCCAGCATTTT
CDR3: CASSAGQGFFGNQPQHF

J: TRBJ1-1
size: -
D: -
V: TRBV6-6
DNA: TGTGCCAGCAGATTAAAATTGGGCACTGAAGCTTTCTTT
CDR3: CASRLKLGTEAFF

J: TRBJ2-3
size: -
D: -
V: TRBV5-5
DNA: TGTGCCAGCAGCCGGATGAGGAGCACAGATACGCAGTATTTT
CDR3: CASSRMRSTDTQYF

J: TRBJ2-1
size: -
D: TRBD2
V: TRBV5-1
DNA: TGCGCCAGCAGCTTGGGTCTAGCGGGAGGCGACCGGAGAGACAATGAGCAGTTCTTC
CDR3: CASSLGLAGGDRRDNEQFF

J: TRBJ2-1
size: -
D: -
V: TRBV15
DNA: TGTGCCACCGGAAAGGACTGGTTGTACAATGAGCAGTTCTTC
CDR3: CATGKDWLYNEQFF

J: TRBJ2-7
size: -
D: -
V: TRBV5-5
DNA: TGTGCCAGCAGCTTGCTAGGGACTGACGAGCAGTACTTC
CDR3: CASSLLGTDEQYF

J: TRBJ2-4
size: -
D: -
V: TRBV28
DNA: TGTGCCAGCAGTATCACAGGGACCGGCGCGGCGCAGTACTTC
CDR3: CASSITGTGAAQYF

J: TRBJ1-3
size: -
D: -
V: TRBV2
DNA: TGTGCCAGCAGTTTGGCCTCTGGAAACACCATATATTTT
CDR3: CASSLASGNTIYF

J: TRBJ1-2
size: -
D: TRBD1
V: TRBV30
DNA: TGTGCCTGGAGTGCAATGTCCGGGACAGCGAACTATGGCTACACCTTC
CDR3: CAWSAMSGTANYGYTF

J: TRBJ1-2
size: once
D: TRBD1
V: TRBV5-4
DNA: TGTGCCAGCAGCTTGGGGCCCCGGGACAGTTTTTATGGCTACACCTTC
CDR3: CASSLGPRDSFYGYTF

J: TRBJ2-1
size: -
D: -
V: TRBV7-2
DNA: TGTGCCAGCAGCTTGCTAGGACTGGCGGACTCCTACAATGAGCAGTTCTTC
CDR3: CASSLLGLADSYNEQFF

J: TRBJ2-3
size: -
D: -
V: TRBV5-1
DNA: TGCGCCAGCAGCGGCGGGACCAGCACAGATACGCAGTATTTT
CDR3: CASSGGTSTDTQYF

J: TRBJ2-3
size: -
D: TRBD2
V: TRBV28
DNA: TGTGCCAGCAGCCCCGGAGGACTAGCGGGGGGCACAGATACGCAGTATTTT
CDR3: CASSPGGLAGGTDTQYF

J: TRBJ2-1
size: -
D: TRBD2
V: TRBV19
DNA: TGTGCCAGTAGTACCCTAGCGGGAGGGTACAATGAGCAGTTCTTC
CDR3: CASSTLAGGYNEQFF

J: TRBJ2-1
size: -
D: TRBD2
V: TRBV6-4
DNA: TGTGCCAGCAGTGAGAGCGGGAGGCTCCCTCAGAGCTCCTACAATGAGCAGTTCTTC
CDR3: CASSESGRLPQSSYNEQFF

J: TRBJ2-5
size: -
D: TRBD1
V: TRBV6-1
DNA: TGTGCCAGCAGGGACACAGGGGTAGAGACCCAGTACTTC
CDR3: CASRDTGVETQYF

J: TRBJ1-4
size: -
D: TRBD1
V: TRBV5-4
DNA: TGTGCCAGCAGGAGAGAGGCTGGGACAGGGAATGAAAAACTGTTTTTT
CDR3: CASRREAGTGNEKLFF

J: TRBJ2-3
size: -
D: -
V: TRBV4-1
DNA: TGCGCCAGCAGCCCTGGCCCCTGGGTTCAAACAACGCAGTATTTT
CDR3: CASSPGPWVQTTQYF

J: TRBJ2-1
size: -
D: -
V: TRBV10-1
DNA: TGCGCCAGCACAGACCTTCGCGACAATGAGCAGTTCTTC
CDR3: CASTDLRDNEQFF

J: TRBJ1-1
size: -
D: -
V: TRBV7-2
DNA: TGTGCCAGCAGCTTACGTGCCAGAACTGAAGCTTTCTTT
CDR3: CASSLRARTEAFF

J: TRBJ2-3
size: -
D: -
V: TRBV19
DNA: TGTGCCAGTACGCTAGGAGGCACAGATACGCAGTATTTT
CDR3: CASTLGGTDTQYF

J: TRBJ2-2
size: -
D: -
V: TRBV28
DNA: TGTGCCAGCAGTTTCTTCCCCCTGCTTGTCAGGGATAAAACCGGGGAGCTGTTTTTT
CDR3: CASSFFPLLVRDKTGELFF